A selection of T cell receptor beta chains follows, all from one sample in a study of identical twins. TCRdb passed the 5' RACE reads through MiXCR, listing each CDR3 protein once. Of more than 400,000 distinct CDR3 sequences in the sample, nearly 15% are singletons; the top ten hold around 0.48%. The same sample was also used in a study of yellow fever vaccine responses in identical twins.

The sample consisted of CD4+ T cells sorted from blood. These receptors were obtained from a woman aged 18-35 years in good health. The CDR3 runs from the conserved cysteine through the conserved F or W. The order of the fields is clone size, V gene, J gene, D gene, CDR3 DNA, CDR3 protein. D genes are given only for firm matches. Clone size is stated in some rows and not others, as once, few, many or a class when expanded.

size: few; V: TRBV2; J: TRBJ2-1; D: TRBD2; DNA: TGTGCCAGCAGTGAACGGGGCGGGGGGCCCATAGGGAATGAGCAGTTCTTC; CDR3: CASSERGGGPIGNEQFF
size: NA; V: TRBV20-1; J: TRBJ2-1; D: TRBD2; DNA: TGCTGTGTTCCGGGACTAGCGGGGGCACGATACAATGAGCAGTTCTTC; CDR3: CCVPGLAGARYNEQFF
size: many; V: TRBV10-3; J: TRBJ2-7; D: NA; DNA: TGTGCCATCAGTGACCCGACCTACGAGCAGTACTTC; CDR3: CAISDPTYEQYF
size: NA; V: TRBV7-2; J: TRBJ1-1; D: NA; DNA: TGTGCCAGCAGCAAAGTGCGGTCCATGAACACTGAAGCTTTCTTT; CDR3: CASSKVRSMNTEAFF
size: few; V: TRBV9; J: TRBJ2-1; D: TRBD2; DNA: TGTGCCAGCAGCGTATCTCGGACTAGCATCTACAATGAGCAGTTCTTC; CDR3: CASSVSRTSIYNEQFF
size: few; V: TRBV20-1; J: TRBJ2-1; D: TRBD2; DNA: TGCAGTGCTAGAGAGTCTAGCGGGAGGGTTGAGCAGTTCTTC; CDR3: CSARESSGRVEQFF
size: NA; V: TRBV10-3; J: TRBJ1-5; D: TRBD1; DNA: TGTGCCATCAGGGACAGGGGGCAGGGGCCCCAGCATTTT; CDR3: CAIRDRGQGPQHF
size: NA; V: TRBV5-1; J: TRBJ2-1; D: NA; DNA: TGCGCCAGCAGCTTGTGGCGGGACCAAAACAATGAGCAGTTCTTC; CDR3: CASSLWRDQNNEQFF
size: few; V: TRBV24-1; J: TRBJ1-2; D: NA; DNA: TGTGCCACCAGTTATGGGTTGAACTATGGCTACACCTTC; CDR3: CATSYGLNYGYTF
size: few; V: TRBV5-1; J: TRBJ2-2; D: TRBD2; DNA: TGCGCCAGCAGATCCCCCCTACTAGCGGGTCATACGGCGAGGGAGCTGTTTTTT; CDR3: CASRSPLLAGHTARELFF
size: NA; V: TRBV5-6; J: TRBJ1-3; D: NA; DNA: TGTGCCATGAGCCCCCGGCTCCGGTGCTATCCGAGCTCTGGAAACACCATATATTTT; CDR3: CAMSPRLRCYPSSGNTIYF
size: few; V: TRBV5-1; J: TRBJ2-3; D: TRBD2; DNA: TGCGCCAGCAGCTTGGCCGTAGCGGGAGGCGTCACAGATACGCAGTATTTT; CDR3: CASSLAVAGGVTDTQYF
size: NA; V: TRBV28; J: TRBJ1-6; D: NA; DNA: TGTGCCAGCAGTTTATACCCGGGGATTAATTCACCCCTCCACTTT; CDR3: CASSLYPGINSPLHF
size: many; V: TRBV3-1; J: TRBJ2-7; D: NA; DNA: TGTGCCAGCAGCCAAGCCTACGAGCAGTACTTC; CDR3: CASSQAYEQYF
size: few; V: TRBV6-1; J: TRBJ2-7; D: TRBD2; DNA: TGTGCCAGCAGCCGGGGACTAGCCGCAACCGAGCAGTACTTC; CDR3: CASSRGLAATEQYF
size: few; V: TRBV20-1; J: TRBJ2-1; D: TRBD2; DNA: TGCAGTGCTTCTAGGTGGCTAGCGGACTACAATGAGCAGTTCTTC; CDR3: CSASRWLADYNEQFF
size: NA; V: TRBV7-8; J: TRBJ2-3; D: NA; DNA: TGTGCCAGCAGCTTAGCGCCTATCACAGATACGCAGTATTTT; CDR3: CASSLAPITDTQYF
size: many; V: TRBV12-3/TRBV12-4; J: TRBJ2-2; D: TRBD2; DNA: TGTGCCAGCAGTCGGGCGGGAGGGCCGGGCACCGGGGAGCTGTTTTTT; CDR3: CASSRAGGPGTGELFF
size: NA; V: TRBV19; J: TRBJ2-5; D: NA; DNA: TGTGCCAGTAGCCACCCCTGGAGACAACAAGAGACCCAGTACTTC; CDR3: CASSHPWRQQETQYF
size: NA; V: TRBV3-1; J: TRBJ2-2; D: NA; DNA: TGTGCCAGCAGCCAAGCGATAAAGACCGGGGAGCTGTTTTTT; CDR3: CASSQAIKTGELFF
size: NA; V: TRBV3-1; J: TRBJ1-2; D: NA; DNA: TGTGCCAGCAGCCCCCACGCCAGGAGGTATGGCTACACCTTC; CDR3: CASSPHARRYGYTF
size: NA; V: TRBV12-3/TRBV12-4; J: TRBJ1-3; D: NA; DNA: TGTGCCAGCACCCCTAGCTCAGGCTCTGGAAACACCATATATTTT; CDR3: CASTPSSGSGNTIYF
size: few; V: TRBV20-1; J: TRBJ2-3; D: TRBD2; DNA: TGCAGTGCTAGTAACGGACTAGCACCCACAGATACGCAGTATTTT; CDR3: CSASNGLAPTDTQYF
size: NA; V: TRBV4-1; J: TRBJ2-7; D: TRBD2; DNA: TGCGCCAGCAGCCTACTAGCGGAAACCTACGAGCAGTACTTC; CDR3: CASSLLAETYEQYF
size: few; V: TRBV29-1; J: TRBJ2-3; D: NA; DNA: TGCAGCGTTACCAGGGAATTCACAGATACGCAGTATTTT; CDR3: CSVTREFTDTQYF
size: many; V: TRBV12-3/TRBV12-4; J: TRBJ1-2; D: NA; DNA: TGTGCCAGCAGTTCAGGGCCGGGACGCTATGGCTACACCTTC; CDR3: CASSSGPGRYGYTF
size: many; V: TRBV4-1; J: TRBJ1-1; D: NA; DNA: TGCGCCAGCAGCCAATGGGACGGGAACACTGAAGCTTTCTTT; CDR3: CASSQWDGNTEAFF
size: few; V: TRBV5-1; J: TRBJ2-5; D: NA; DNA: TGCGCCAGCAGCTCCGTTTCCCAGCGATACCAAGAGACCCAGTACTTC; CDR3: CASSSVSQRYQETQYF
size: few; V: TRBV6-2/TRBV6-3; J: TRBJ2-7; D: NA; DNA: TGTGCCAGCAGTTATTGGACTGAGCGCGAGCAGTACTTC; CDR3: CASSYWTEREQYF
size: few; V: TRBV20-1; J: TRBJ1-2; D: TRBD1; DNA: TGCAGTGCTACCATTCCGGGACAGGGGAACTATGGCTACACCTTC; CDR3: CSATIPGQGNYGYTF
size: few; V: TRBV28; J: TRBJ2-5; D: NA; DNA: TGTGCCAGCAGTTTTAGGCTACACGTCCAAGAGACCCAGTACTTC; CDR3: CASSFRLHVQETQYF
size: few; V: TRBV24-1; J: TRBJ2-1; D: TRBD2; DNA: TGTGCCACCCTAGCGGGAGGGAGCAATGAGCAGTTCTTC; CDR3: CATLAGGSNEQFF
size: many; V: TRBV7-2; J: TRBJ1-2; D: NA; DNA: TGTGCCAGCAGCTTAGACACCAACTATGGCTACACCTTC; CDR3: CASSLDTNYGYTF
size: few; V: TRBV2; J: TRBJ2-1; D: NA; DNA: TGTGCCAGCAGCCTAGCCGTGGGCAGCCGGCAGTTCTTC; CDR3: CASSLAVGSRQFF
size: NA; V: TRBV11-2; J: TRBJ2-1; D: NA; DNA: TGTGCCAGCAGCCCCGGAGTATCTAGGAAGAGCTCCTACAATGAGCAGTTCTTC; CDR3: CASSPGVSRKSSYNEQFF
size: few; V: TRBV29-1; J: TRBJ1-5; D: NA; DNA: TGCAGCGTTGAATCTGGGGTCCATCAGCCCCAGCATTTT; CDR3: CSVESGVHQPQHF
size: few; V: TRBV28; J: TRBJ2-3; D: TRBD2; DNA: TGTGCCAACCGGCCGACTAGGCGGGAGCAGTCAGATACGCAGTATTTT; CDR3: CANRPTRREQSDTQYF
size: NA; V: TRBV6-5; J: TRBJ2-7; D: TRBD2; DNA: TGTGCCAGCAGTTACTCCAGCGGGAGTAGAGAGCAGTACTTC; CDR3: CASSYSSGSREQYF
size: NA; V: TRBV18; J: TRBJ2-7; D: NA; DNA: TGTGCCAGCCAACCGGTGAGGTTCAGGCGGGAGCAGTACTTC; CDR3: CASQPVRFRREQYF
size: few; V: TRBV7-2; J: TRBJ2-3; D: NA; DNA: TGTGCCAGCAGCTTATCCCCTGACCCAGATACGCAGTATTTT; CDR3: CASSLSPDPDTQYF
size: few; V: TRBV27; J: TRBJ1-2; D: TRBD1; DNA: TGTGCCAGCACCAGGACAGGGGGCTTCTATGGCTACACCTTC; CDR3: CASTRTGGFYGYTF